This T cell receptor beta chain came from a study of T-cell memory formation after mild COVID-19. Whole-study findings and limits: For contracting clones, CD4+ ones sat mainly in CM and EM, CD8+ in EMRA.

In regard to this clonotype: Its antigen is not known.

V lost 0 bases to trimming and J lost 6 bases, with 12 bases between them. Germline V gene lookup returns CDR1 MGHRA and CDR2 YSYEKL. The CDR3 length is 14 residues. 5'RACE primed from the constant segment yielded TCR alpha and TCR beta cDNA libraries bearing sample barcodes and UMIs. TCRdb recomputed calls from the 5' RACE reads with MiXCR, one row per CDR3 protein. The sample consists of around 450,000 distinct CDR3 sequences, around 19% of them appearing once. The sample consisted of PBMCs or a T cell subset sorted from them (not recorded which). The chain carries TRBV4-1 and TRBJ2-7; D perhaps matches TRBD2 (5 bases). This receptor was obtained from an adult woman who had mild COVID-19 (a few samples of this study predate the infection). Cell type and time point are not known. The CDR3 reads CASSQDPASREQYF. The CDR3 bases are TGCGCCAGCAGCCAAGACCCGGCTAGCCGCGAGCAGTACTTC.